The 6 T cell receptor beta chains below come from one sample, sequenced in a study of blood T cell repertoires in COVID-19. TCRdb keeps only in-frame clones here, not all; method: immunoSEQ multiplex PCR. The sample lists 200,000 to 250,000 clones, 82% occurring once. The sequenced sample consisted of peripheral blood. The receptors here all came from a woman of 80 years or more with COVID-19, enrolled during active disease.

The chain uses TRBV11-2 and TRBJ2-1; TRBD2 might be the D (5 bases). The germline CDR1 and CDR2 sequences are SGHAT and FQNNGV. CDR3 length: 16 residues. V lost 5 bases to trimming and J lost 3 bases, with 17 bases between them. CDR3 nucleotides: TGTGCCAGCAGCCCTGCTAGCCTGGCCATCTACAATGAGCAGTTCTTC. Protein sequence: CASSPASLAIYNEQFF.

The V call is TRBV2, the J call TRBJ1-2; TRBD1 aligns across 7 bases. V was clipped by 7 bases and J by 5 bases; unmatched bases: 13. The CDR3 is 15 amino acids. Germline V gives CDR1 SNHLY, CDR2 FYNNEI. In DNA, the CDR3 is TGTGCCAGCACCCTGGGGGTCACAGGGGTGTATGGCTACACCTTC. This gives the protein CASTLGVTGVYGYTF.

Only one count was recorded for this clone. The chain is built from TRBV28 and TRBJ1-2; tentative D call: TRBD1 (5 bases). The CDR3 has 12 residues. The germline V gene has CDR1 MDHEN and CDR2 SYDVKM. Deletions cut 6 bases from V and 8 bases from J, with 13 bases between. CDR3 in amino acids: CASRIRAEGYTF. The CDR3 DNA sequence: TGTGCCAGCAGAATCAGGGCTGAAGGCTACACCTTC.

This clone was seen just once. The chain has TRBV3-1 (or the pseudogene TRBV3-2) and TRBJ2-7; D unresolved. V gave up 0 bases and J gave up 3 bases, with 9 bases separating them. CDR3 length: 14 amino acids. Germline CDR1 and CDR2: LGHDT and YNNKEL (reference sequence). The CDR3 DNA reads as TGTGCCAGCAGCCAAGAACGGAGCCGCTACGAGCAGTACTTC. Translation: CASSQERSRYEQYF.

The V and J genes are TRBV19 and TRBJ1-2; no clear D gene. This CDR3 contains 12 residues. The V gene's germline CDR1 is LNHDA and CDR2 SQIVND (reference sequence). Trimming removed 3 bases from V and 6 bases from J, with 8 bases in between. The CDR3 loop reads CASSIRQDGYTF. The CDR3 DNA is TGTGCCAGTAGTATCAGGCAGGATGGCTACACCTTC. Filled out from reference TRBV19 and TRBJ1-2, the complete variable domain reads DGGITQSPKYLFRKEGQNVTLSCEQNLNHDAMYWYRQDPGQGLRLIYYSQIVNDFQKGDIAEGYSVSREKKESFPLTVTSAQKNPTAFYLCASSIRQDGYTFGSGTRLTVV.

The V call is TRBV4-1, the J call TRBJ1-5; 10 nucleotides align to TRBD1. Unmatched junction bases numbered 10, after V lost 2 bases and J lost 6 bases. This CDR3 has 17 residues. Per the germline V gene, CDR1 is MGHRA and CDR2 is YSYEKL. The CDR3 loop is CASSQKMGQGPVQPQHF. DNA of the CDR3: TGCGCCAGCAGCCAAAAGATGGGACAGGGGCCCGTTCAGCCCCAGCATTTT.